The 7 T cell receptor beta chains presented below share a single source sample, sequenced in a study of PD-L1 blockade in urothelial cancer. The sample's time point: peripheral blood 6 weeks after treatment start. Produced via immunoSEQ multiplex PCR; TCRdb's table is partial and in-frame only. The sample records about 110,000 clones, approximately 90% being singletons. Here the sequenced sample was PBMCs, taken around atezolizumab (anti-PD-L1) treatment. These receptors were taken from a man aged 55 to 70 with urothelial cancer.

V is TRBV30 and J is TRBJ1-2; D gene uncertain. CDR3 length equals 13 residues. Germline V lookup: CDR1 GTSNPN, CDR2 SVGIG (reference sequence). Trimming took off 0 bases at V and 4 bases at J, with 9 bases between the two ends. CDR3 nucleotide sequence: TGTGCCTGGAGTGTAAGCAGGTTCTATGGCTACACCTTC. This sequence encodes CAWSVSRFYGYTF.

The CDR3 sequence is CASSPQGSNGYTF. The CDR3 DNA sequence: TGTGCCAGCTCACCACAGGGGTCAAACGGCTACACCTTC. The chain links TRBV18 to TRBJ1-2; a possible D gene is TRBD1 (5 bases). V shed 1 base and J shed 8 bases, with 11 bases lying between them. CDR3 length equals 13 residues. Germline assignment: CDR1 KGHSH and CDR2 LQKENI.

The sample holds one count of this clone. The rearrangement links TRBV7-2 to TRBJ2-7; possible D gene TRBD1, 6 bases. Trimming cost V 5 bases and J 6 bases, with 14 bases left between them. Germline V lookup: CDR1 SGHTA, CDR2 FQGNSA. The CDR3 runs to 13 residues. CDR3 loop: CASSPLGAGEQYF. The DNA of the CDR3 is TGTGCCAGCAGCCCGCTGGGGGCCGGCGAGCAGTACTTC.

This chain uses TRBV30 with TRBJ1-2; possible D gene TRBD1, 5 bases. Between the trimmed V and J ends, which lost 0 bases and 6 bases, there was a span of 8 bases. CDR3 length: 12 amino acids. CDR1 is GTSNPN and CDR2 is SVGIG in the germline V gene (reference sequence). The CDR3 DNA follows: TGTGCCTGGAGTGTAGGAGGGGATGGCTACACCTTC. This encodes CAWSVGGDGYTF.

This chain uses TRBV5-1 with TRBJ2-1, with 10 positions matching TRBD1. This CDR3 is built from 16 residues. Germline lookup yields CDR1 SGHRS and CDR2 YFSETQ. The V and J ends lost 2 bases and 5 bases, in that order; junction bases with no gene match: 7. This CDR3 is CASSFQGQGGDNEQFF. For the CDR3, the DNA is TGCGCCAGCAGCTTTCAAGGACAGGGGGGAGACAATGAGCAGTTCTTC.

The gene calls are TRBV30 and TRBJ1-2; 7 bases are a match to TRBD1. The CDR3 length is 14 residues. Germline-derived CDR1 and CDR2 are GTSNPN and SVGIG (reference sequence). The ends lost 2 bases at V and 7 bases at J; junction bases unmatched: 10. The CDR3 sequence: CAWSPVTGSGGYTF. DNA for the CDR3: TGTGCCTGGAGTCCAGTGACAGGGAGCGGTGGCTACACCTTC.

The chain employs TRBV30 and TRBJ1-1; 7 bases map to TRBD1. In germline, CDR1 is GTSNPN, CDR2 SVGIG (reference sequence). The CDR3 extends over 14 amino acids. The ends lost 2 bases at V and 6 bases at J; junction bases unmatched: 9. The CDR3 loop is CAWSRPGQVAEAFF. As DNA, the CDR3 is TGTGCCTGGAGTCGACCCGGACAGGTTGCTGAAGCTTTCTTT.